A selection of T cell receptor beta chains follows, all from one sample in a study of T cell repertoires in cytomegalovirus infection. For these receptors, no antigen is known. TCRdb reanalysed the reads using MiXCR and keeps one entry per CDR3 protein. The repertoire includes some 920,000 distinct CDR3 sequences, 31% of them detected once, and about 14% sits in the top ten. Sequencing used cultured CD8+ T cells from PBMCs, obtained from culture after CMV antigen stimulation. These receptors originate from a human donor in good health (CMV status not recorded). Some clones in this sample may be carry-over from other donors' samples. Both conserved end residues are part of each CDR3. The D gene is left open where the match is weak. Not all rows give a size; the values are once, few, many and, for expanded clones, a class.

abundance | j_gene | d_gene | v_gene | CDR3nt | CDR3aa
- | TRBJ2-7 | TRBD2 | TRBV7-9 | TGTGCCAGCAGCTCCCGAGCGGGGGCTAAGTACGAGCAGTACTTC | CASSSRAGAKYEQYF
few | TRBJ2-7 | - | TRBV7-2 | TGTGCCAGCAGCTTATCCCCGGACACCTACGAGCAGTACTTC | CASSLSPDTYEQYF
- | TRBJ1-1 | - | TRBV7-6 | TGTGCCAGCAGCCAGTCTCCCGAGTTAAACACTGAAGCTTTCTTT | CASSQSPELNTEAFF
- | TRBJ2-5 | - | TRBV11-2 | TGTGCCAGCAGCCTAAACAGGGACGAGACCCAGTACTTC | CASSLNRDETQYF
- | TRBJ2-3 | - | TRBV7-6 | TGTGCCAGCAGCTTAAGATCGGCCATTAGACACACAGATACGCAGTATTTT | CASSLRSAIRHTDTQYF
few | TRBJ2-5 | TRBD2 | TRBV27 | TGTGCCAGCAGGTCCGTAGCGGGGGGTGGACAAGAGACCCAGTACTTC | CASRSVAGGGQETQYF
few | TRBJ2-7 | TRBD2 | TRBV6-1 | TGTGCCAGCAGCGGACTAGCGGGGGCCTACGAGCAGTACTTC | CASSGLAGAYEQYF
few | TRBJ2-7 | TRBD1 | TRBV7-9 | TGTGCCAGCAGCCCCGCCGGGACAGCATTATACGAGCAGTACTTC | CASSPAGTALYEQYF
few | TRBJ1-4 | TRBD1 | TRBV4-3 | TGCGCCAGCAGCCTTTTCCGGGACAGGTCAAATGAAAAACTGTTTTTT | CASSLFRDRSNEKLFF
- | TRBJ2-7 | - | TRBV5-6 | TGTGCCAGCAGCTTGCCCACCCGGACAGTTTACGAGCAGTACTTC | CASSLPTRTVYEQYF
few | TRBJ2-3 | TRBD1 | TRBV14 | TGTGCCAGCAGCCAAGTTGTCACAGGGGGTCTAACTAGCACAGATACGCAGTATTTT | CASSQVVTGGLTSTDTQYF
many | TRBJ2-6 | - | TRBV7-9 | TGTGCCAGCAGCTCAGACTGGGATCTACCCTCTGGGGCCAACGTCCTGACTTTC | CASSSDWDLPSGANVLTF
- | TRBJ1-2 | - | TRBV5-1 | TGCGCCAGCAGCTTGCCCCCGGGACAATTCTATGGCTACACCTTC | CASSLPPGQFYGYTF
few | TRBJ1-1 | - | TRBV12-5 | TGTGCTAGTGCTCTCCACACTGAAGCTTTCTTT | CASALHTEAFF
few | TRBJ1-5 | - | TRBV15 | TGTGCCACCAGCGGATGGACGGAGACGAATCAGCCCCAGCATTTT | CATSGWTETNQPQHF
- | TRBJ2-3 | TRBD2 | TRBV28 | TGTGCCAGCAGTTTCGTTAGCGGGGGCTCAGATACGCAGTATTTT | CASSFVSGGSDTQYF
- | TRBJ2-3 | TRBD1 | TRBV15 | TGTGCCACCAGCAAGAGCCCCCCAGGACAGGGTAGCACAGATACGCAGTATTTT | CATSKSPPGQGSTDTQYF
many | TRBJ2-5 | TRBD2 | TRBV7-8 | TGTGCCAGCAGCTTAGAAACGGGGGGTCAAGAGACCCAGTACTTC | CASSLETGGQETQYF
many | TRBJ1-4 | - | TRBV7-9 | TGTGCCAGCAGCTTATCGGGAAGTAATGAAAAACTGTTTTTT | CASSLSGSNEKLFF
- | TRBJ2-3 | - | TRBV18 | TGTGCCAGCTCACCTAGTCAGGGGACCACAGATACGCAGTATTTT | CASSPSQGTTDTQYF
- | TRBJ2-7 | - | TRBV29-1 | TGCAGCGTTGAGGGTGGTGAGCCCTACGAGCAGTACTTC | CSVEGGEPYEQYF
- | TRBJ2-5 | - | TRBV7-9 | TGTGCCAGCACCGAACGGGGGAACCAAGAGACCCAGTACTTC | CASTERGNQETQYF
- | TRBJ2-2 | TRBD1 | TRBV24-1 | TGTGCCACCAGGATAAGGGACAGGGGGCACACCGGGGAGCTGTTTTTT | CATRIRDRGHTGELFF
- | TRBJ2-3 | TRBD2 | TRBV4-3 | TGCGCCAGCAGCCAAGAATGGGGACTAGCTACAGATACGCAGTATTTT | CASSQEWGLATDTQYF
few | TRBJ1-2 | - | TRBV18 | TGTGCCAGCTCGCCAAGCGGGTCGGCGGACGCCTATGGCTACACCTTC | CASSPSGSADAYGYTF
- | TRBJ1-1 | - | TRBV14 | TGTGCCAGCAGCCAAGTAATTACGGGTACTGAAGCTTTCTTT | CASSQVITGTEAFF
- | TRBJ2-7 | - | TRBV11-1 | TGTGCCAGCAGCTACGGACAGAACGAGCAGTACTTC | CASSYGQNEQYF
- | TRBJ1-1 | TRBD1 | TRBV10-3 | TGTGCCACCACAGGGGAGAGGACTGAAGCTTTCTTT | CATTGERTEAFF
many | TRBJ2-2 | - | TRBV7-2 | TGTGCCAGCAGCCGTAGCCTCCTCGCTTACACCGGGGAGCTGTTTTTT | CASSRSLLAYTGELFF
- | TRBJ2-5 | TRBD2 | TRBV4-3 | TGCGCCAGCAGCCAAGATAAACTAGCGGATCAGTACCAAGAGACCCAGTACTTC | CASSQDKLADQYQETQYF
- | TRBJ1-2 | - | TRBV15 | TGTGCCACCAGCAGAGTTGGGGATGGCTACACCTTC | CATSRVGDGYTF
- | TRBJ2-7 | - | TRBV19 | TGTGCCAGTAGTATAACAGACACCTACGAGCAGTACTTC | CASSITDTYEQYF
- | TRBJ1-6 | TRBD1 | TRBV27 | TGTGCCAGCTACCCCCTGGGACAGGGGGGTTCACCCCTCCACTTT | CASYPLGQGGSPLHF
- | TRBJ2-3 | - | TRBV12-3/TRBV12-4 | TGTGCCAGCAGTCCCGGACTCCCCACCCATACAGATACGCAGTATTTT | CASSPGLPTHTDTQYF
few | TRBJ1-5 | - | TRBV12-3/TRBV12-4 | TGTGCCAGCAGTCCCCCTGGATATGCCCATCAGCCCCAGCATTTT | CASSPPGYAHQPQHF
- | TRBJ2-5 | TRBD2 | TRBV27 | TGTGCCAGCAGTGATCGGGGGGGCTGGGAGACCCAGTACTTC | CASSDRGGWETQYF
once | TRBJ2-1 | - | TRBV5-8 | TGTGCCAGCACCAACCACGGGGCCTACAATGAGCAGTTCTTC | CASTNHGAYNEQFF